Sequencing of this T cell receptor beta chain was carried out in a study of T cells after yellow fever vaccination. Study-wide background: With SMART-Seq v4 Ultra Low Input, the fractions containing low cell numbers were prepared. General study results and limits: The booster saw the reappearance of most primary-vaccination clones (around 96% CD4, less than 90% CD8).

By 5'RACE template switching, TCR cDNA was produced, with a universal primer site and UMIs added in the process. MiXCR, run by TCRdb on the 5' RACE reads, gives a single entry per CDR3 protein. The sample comprises almost 600,000 distinct CDR3 sequences, less than 15% of which are singletons, and roughly an eighth rests with the top ten. Trimming took 2 bases from V and 0 from J, leaving 14 bases between them. CDR3 length: 17 amino acids. Per the germline V gene, CDR1 is DFQATT and CDR2 is SNEGSKA (reference sequence). A few counts support this clonotype. Its antigen is currently unknown. The source of this sequence is a man aged 25-40 years who received the YFV17D yellow fever vaccine. The chain is built from TRBV20-1 and TRBJ2-6; perhaps D is TRBD1 or TRBD2 (7 bases each). The sample consisted of PBMCs, taken on the day of the yellow fever booster vaccination. CDR3 protein: CSARPRGGSSGANVLTF. CDR3 sequence (DNA): TGCAGTGCTAGACCCAGGGGGGGTTCCTCTGGGGCCAACGTCCTGACTTTC.